The clone carrying this T cell receptor (beta chain) was picked up one time. This sample stems from a study of CD8 T cells in Susac syndrome. Trimming stripped 0 bases from V and 7 bases from J, with 17 bases between. This CDR3 comprises 16 residues. Looked up from germline, CDR1 is SGDLS and CDR2 is YYNGEE. The sequenced target, TCR beta, came from blood CD8+ and CD4+ T cells. In the multiple sclerosis control group, patients were treatment-naive and had stable or active relapsing-remitting disease. CD8+ and CD4+ T cells were negatively isolated; TEMRA cells were FACS-enriched. Reverse transcription of roughly 0.5 to 1 ug RNA used random hexamers. TCRdb reanalysed the immunoSEQ multiplex PCR reads using MiXCR and keeps one entry per CDR3 protein. The sample includes a few hundred thousand distinct CDR3 sequences, about 90% of them seen just once.

The J gene is TRBJ2-1, the V gene TRBV9; D may correspond to TRBD1 or TRBD2 (6 bases each). Input material: CD4+ T cells from PBMCs. The sequence was obtained from a human donor with multiple sclerosis. As DNA, the CDR3 is TGTGCCAGCAGCGTAGGGTCAACAGGGAGGTTAAATGAGCAGTTCTTC. As protein: CASSVGSTGRLNEQFF.